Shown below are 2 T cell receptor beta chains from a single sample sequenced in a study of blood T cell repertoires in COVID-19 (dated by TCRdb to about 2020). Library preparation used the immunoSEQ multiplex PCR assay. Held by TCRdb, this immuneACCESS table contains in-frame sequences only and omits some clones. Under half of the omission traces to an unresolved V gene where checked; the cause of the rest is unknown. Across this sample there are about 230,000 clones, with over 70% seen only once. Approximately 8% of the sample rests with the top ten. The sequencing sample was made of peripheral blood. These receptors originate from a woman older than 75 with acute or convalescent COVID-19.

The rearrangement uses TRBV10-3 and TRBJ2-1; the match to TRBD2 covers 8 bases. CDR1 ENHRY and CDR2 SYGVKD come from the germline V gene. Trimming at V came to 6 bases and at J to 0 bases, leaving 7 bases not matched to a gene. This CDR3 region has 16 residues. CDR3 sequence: CAISIRGGSSYNEQFF. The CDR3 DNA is TGTGCCATCAGCATACGGGGGGGAAGCTCCTACAATGAGCAGTTCTTC.

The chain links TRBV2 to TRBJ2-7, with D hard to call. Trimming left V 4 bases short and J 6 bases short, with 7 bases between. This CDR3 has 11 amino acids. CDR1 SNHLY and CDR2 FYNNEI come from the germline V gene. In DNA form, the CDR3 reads TGTGCCAGCAGTGCTACTTTCGAGCAGTACTTC. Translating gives CASSATFEQYF. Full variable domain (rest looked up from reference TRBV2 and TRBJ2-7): EPEVTQTPSHQVTQMGQEVILRCVPISNHLYFYWYRQILGQKVEFLVSFYNNEISEKSEIFDDQFSVERPDGSNFTLKIRSTKLEDSAMYFCASSATFEQYFGPGTRLTVT.